This entry lists 20 T cell receptor beta chains sequenced from one sample in a study of STAT5B mutations in CD4+ large granular lymphocyte leukemia. The protocol was immunoSEQ multiplex PCR, while the TCRdb copy is restricted to in-frame clones and leaves out a portion. In the table there are under 55,000 clones, approximately 83% of which are singletons. The sequencing input was CD4+ T cells from blood buffy coats. These receptors were taken from a human donor in good health.

V and J are TRBV2 and TRBJ1-5; D ambiguous. V gave up 2 bases and J gave up 4 bases, with 12 bases separating them. The CDR3 spans 15 residues. The V gene's germline CDR1 is SNHLY and CDR2 FYNNEI. The CDR3 nucleotides read TGTGCCAGCAGTGAACAACAGCTCGGGAATCAGCCCCAGCATTTT. Its protein is CASSEQQLGNQPQHF. Complete variable domain (other parts from reference TRBV2 and TRBJ1-5): EPEVTQTPSHQVTQMGQEVILRCVPISNHLYFYWYRQILGQKVEFLVSFYNNEISEKSEIFDDQFSVERPDGSNFTLKIRSTKLEDSAMYFCASSEQQLGNQPQHFGDGTRLSIL.

The gene calls are TRBV28 and TRBJ2-1, with 7 positions matching TRBD1. The germline CDR1 and CDR2 sequences are MDHEN and SYDVKM. With 1 base clipped from V and 0 bases from J, the junction kept 0 bases outside the gene matches. CDR3 length: 15 amino acids. The CDR3 sequence: CASSLSGGSYNEQFF. The CDR3, as DNA: TGTGCCAGCAGTTTATCAGGGGGCTCCTACAATGAGCAGTTCTTC.

The chain carries TRBV6-5 and TRBJ1-4; TRBD1 is a possible D gene (5 bases). Per the germline V gene, CDR1 is MNHEY and CDR2 is SVGAGI. Trimming removed 5 bases from V and 7 bases from J, with 17 bases in between. This CDR3 has 15 residues. CDR3 DNA sequence: TGTGCCAGCAGTAGATCCGGGACCCTAGTTGAAAAACTGTTTTTT. Translated: CASSRSGTLVEKLFF.

The chain carries TRBV5-4 and TRBJ2-3; maybe TRBD2 (6 bases). The germline V gene encodes CDR1 SGHNT and CDR2 YYREEE (reference sequence). Trimming shortened V by 3 bases and J by 0 bases, and 14 bases separated the two germline ends. The length of the CDR3 is 16 residues. The CDR3 spells CASSSGTAKSTDTQYF. The CDR3 nucleotides read TGTGCCAGCAGCTCCGGGACTGCGAAAAGCACAGATACGCAGTATTTT.

This clone was detected a few times. The rearrangement uses TRBV7-2 and TRBJ2-7; D tentatively fits TRBD1 or TRBD2 (5 bases each). From germline, CDR1 is SGHTA and CDR2 FQGNSA. Trimming removed 5 bases at V and 0 bases at J, with 11 bases between. This CDR3 is 14 amino acids long. The CDR3 spells CASSRDRSSYEQYF. The CDR3 nucleotides are TGTGCCAGCAGCCGGGACCGCAGCTCCTACGAGCAGTACTTC.

The chain recombines TRBV4-3 with TRBJ1-5; D is perhaps TRBD1 (5 bases). Trimming stripped 0 bases from V and 2 bases from J, with 11 bases between. CDR1 LGHNA and CDR2 YSLEER come from the germline V gene. This CDR3 region has 16 residues. CDR3 nucleotides: TGCGCCAGCAGCCAAGATGCGGCGGGGGGCAATCAGCCCCAGCATTTT. Its translation: CASSQDAAGGNQPQHF.

The chain couples TRBV21-1 to TRBJ2-5; the table's D call of TRBD1 was not tested on the DNA. TRBV21-1 is given as a pseudogene. This CDR3 spans 16 amino acids. CDR3 nucleotide sequence: TGTGCCAGCAGCAAAGAGTCGACAGATGATAGAGAGACCCAGTACTTC. Translation gives CASSKESTDDRETQYF.

V and J are TRBV29-1 and TRBJ2-3; 11 positions match TRBD2. V was pared by 4 bases and J by 4 bases, with 7 bases of the junction left unmatched. CDR3 length equals 15 residues. Germline V gives CDR1 SQVTM, CDR2 ANQGSEA. Here the CDR3 DNA reads TGCAGCGTTGCCCTCCTAGCGGGAGGAGCAGATACGCAGTATTTT. Its protein product is CSVALLAGGADTQYF.

The chain links TRBV6-5 to TRBJ2-3; tentative D call: TRBD1 (5 bases). The germline CDR1 and CDR2 sequences are MNHEY and SVGAGI. V was shortened by 6 bases and J by 6 bases, with 10 bases between the two germline ends. This CDR3 contains 12 residues. The CDR3 region has the DNA TGTGCCAGCAGGTCTCCAGGGGATACGCAGTATTTT. It encodes CASRSPGDTQYF.

The chain combines TRBV2 with TRBJ1-1; perhaps TRBD1 as D (6 bases). With 0 bases removed from V and 0 bases from J, the gap between germline ends came to 8 bases. CDR1 is SNHLY, CDR2 FYNNEI, per germline. The length of the CDR3 is 15 residues. In DNA, the CDR3 is TGTGCCAGCAGTGAAGCGGGGGCCATGAACACTGAAGCTTTCTTT. It translates to CASSEAGAMNTEAFF. Variable domain in full (rest from reference TRBV2 and TRBJ1-1): EPEVTQTPSHQVTQMGQEVILRCVPISNHLYFYWYRQILGQKVEFLVSFYNNEISEKSEIFDDQFSVERPDGSNFTLKIRSTKLEDSAMYFCASSEAGAMNTEAFFGQGTRLTVV.

V gene TRBV7-2 combines with J gene TRBJ2-1, with TRBD2 matching over 9 bases. CDR3 length: 15 residues. Germline assignment: CDR1 SGHTA and CDR2 FQGNSA. With V trimmed by 8 bases and J by 2 bases, 7 bases remained unmatched. CDR3 in amino acids: CASREAGGPYNEQFF. As DNA, the CDR3 is TGTGCCAGCCGGGAAGCGGGAGGTCCCTACAATGAGCAGTTCTTC.

The chain recombines TRBV2 with TRBJ1-5; no clear D. The germline gives CDR1 SNHLY, CDR2 FYNNEI. The CDR3 has 14 amino acids. V lost 5 bases and J lost 0, with 8 bases in between. The CDR3 coding sequence is TGTGCCAGCAGTCGTAGGTATAGCAATCAGCCCCAGCATTTT. It encodes CASSRRYSNQPQHF. Complete variable domain (other parts from reference TRBV2 and TRBJ1-5): EPEVTQTPSHQVTQMGQEVILRCVPISNHLYFYWYRQILGQKVEFLVSFYNNEISEKSEIFDDQFSVERPDGSNFTLKIRSTKLEDSAMYFCASSRRYSNQPQHFGDGTRLSIL.

This sequence joins TRBV19 and TRBJ2-2; D not certain. Trimming removed 1 base at V and 6 bases at J, with 6 bases between. The CDR3 runs to 13 residues. Looked up from germline, CDR1 is LNHDA and CDR2 is SQIVND (reference sequence). DNA of the CDR3: TGTGCCAGTAGTATAGCGTGGGCCGGGGAGCTGTTTTTT. It yields the protein CASSIAWAGELFF.

This sequence joins TRBV7-2 and TRBJ1-2, with D maybe TRBD1 (5 bases). Germline CDR1 is SGHTA and CDR2 is FQGNSA. There are 13 residues in the CDR3. Trimming shortened V by 6 bases and J by 8 bases, and 16 bases separated the two germline ends. CDR3 in amino acids: CASSNRGTEGYTF. CDR3 DNA: TGTGCCAGCAGTAACCGGGGGACGGAGGGCTACACCTTC.

The chain recombines TRBV5-4 with TRBJ2-7, with 10 bases matching TRBD1. V lost 3 bases and J lost 6; bases outside the gene matches: 6. Germline V CDR1 and CDR2: SGHNT, YYREEE (reference sequence). The CDR3 has 14 amino acids. The CDR3 DNA sequence: TGTGCCAGCAGCTCGGGACAGGGGCTGGCCGAGCAGTACTTC. Its translation: CASSSGQGLAEQYF.

This chain links TRBV10-3 with TRBJ2-1, with 7 positions matching TRBD2. The CDR3 has 14 residues. V trimming: 6 bases; J trimming: 8 bases; junction bases outside the gene matches: 10. Germline CDR1 ENHRY, CDR2 SYGVKD. CDR3: CAIRAGEVLHEQFF. The CDR3 DNA is TGTGCCATCAGGGCGGGAGAGGTCCTCCATGAGCAGTTCTTC.

This clone was recorded only once. The chain is built from TRBV15 and TRBJ2-3; the D gene is possibly TRBD1 (5 bases). The CDR3 has 16 residues. V was shortened by 1 base and J by 1 base, with 12 bases between the two germline ends. Germline-derived CDR1 and CDR2 are LNHNV and YYDKDF (reference sequence). The CDR3 loop reads CATSRVGSRGTDTQYF. As DNA, the CDR3 is TGTGCCACCAGCAGAGTGGGTAGCAGGGGCACAGATACGCAGTATTTT.

This clone was detected a few times. This rearrangement joins TRBV19 to TRBJ1-2; D unclear. Germline values: CDR1 LNHDA, CDR2 SQIVND (reference sequence). This CDR3 has 15 amino acids. V lost 4 bases and J 3 bases, leaving 15 bases between the germline ends. The CDR3 DNA reads TGTGCCAGTAGTAAGAGTCGGGGAGCCGACTATGGCTACACCTTC. Translating gives CASSKSRGADYGYTF.

This rearrangement joins TRBV10-3 to TRBJ1-1; no clear D gene. Looked up from germline, CDR1 is ENHRY and CDR2 is SYGVKD. The V end was cut by 0 bases, the J end by 2 bases, with 10 bases between. The CDR3 loop spans 15 amino acids. The CDR3: CAISESQDLNTEAFF. CDR3 bases: TGTGCCATCAGTGAGTCTCAGGACTTAAACACTGAAGCTTTCTTT.

The rearrangement links TRBV7-3 to TRBJ1-2, with 10 bases fitting TRBD1. Per germline, CDR1 SGHTA and CDR2 FQGTGA. V lost 5 bases, J lost 4 bases, and 4 bases stayed unmatched. This CDR3 has 14 residues. In DNA, the CDR3 is TGTGCCAGCAGCCCGGGACAGGGGACCTATGGCTACACCTTC. It translates to CASSPGQGTYGYTF.